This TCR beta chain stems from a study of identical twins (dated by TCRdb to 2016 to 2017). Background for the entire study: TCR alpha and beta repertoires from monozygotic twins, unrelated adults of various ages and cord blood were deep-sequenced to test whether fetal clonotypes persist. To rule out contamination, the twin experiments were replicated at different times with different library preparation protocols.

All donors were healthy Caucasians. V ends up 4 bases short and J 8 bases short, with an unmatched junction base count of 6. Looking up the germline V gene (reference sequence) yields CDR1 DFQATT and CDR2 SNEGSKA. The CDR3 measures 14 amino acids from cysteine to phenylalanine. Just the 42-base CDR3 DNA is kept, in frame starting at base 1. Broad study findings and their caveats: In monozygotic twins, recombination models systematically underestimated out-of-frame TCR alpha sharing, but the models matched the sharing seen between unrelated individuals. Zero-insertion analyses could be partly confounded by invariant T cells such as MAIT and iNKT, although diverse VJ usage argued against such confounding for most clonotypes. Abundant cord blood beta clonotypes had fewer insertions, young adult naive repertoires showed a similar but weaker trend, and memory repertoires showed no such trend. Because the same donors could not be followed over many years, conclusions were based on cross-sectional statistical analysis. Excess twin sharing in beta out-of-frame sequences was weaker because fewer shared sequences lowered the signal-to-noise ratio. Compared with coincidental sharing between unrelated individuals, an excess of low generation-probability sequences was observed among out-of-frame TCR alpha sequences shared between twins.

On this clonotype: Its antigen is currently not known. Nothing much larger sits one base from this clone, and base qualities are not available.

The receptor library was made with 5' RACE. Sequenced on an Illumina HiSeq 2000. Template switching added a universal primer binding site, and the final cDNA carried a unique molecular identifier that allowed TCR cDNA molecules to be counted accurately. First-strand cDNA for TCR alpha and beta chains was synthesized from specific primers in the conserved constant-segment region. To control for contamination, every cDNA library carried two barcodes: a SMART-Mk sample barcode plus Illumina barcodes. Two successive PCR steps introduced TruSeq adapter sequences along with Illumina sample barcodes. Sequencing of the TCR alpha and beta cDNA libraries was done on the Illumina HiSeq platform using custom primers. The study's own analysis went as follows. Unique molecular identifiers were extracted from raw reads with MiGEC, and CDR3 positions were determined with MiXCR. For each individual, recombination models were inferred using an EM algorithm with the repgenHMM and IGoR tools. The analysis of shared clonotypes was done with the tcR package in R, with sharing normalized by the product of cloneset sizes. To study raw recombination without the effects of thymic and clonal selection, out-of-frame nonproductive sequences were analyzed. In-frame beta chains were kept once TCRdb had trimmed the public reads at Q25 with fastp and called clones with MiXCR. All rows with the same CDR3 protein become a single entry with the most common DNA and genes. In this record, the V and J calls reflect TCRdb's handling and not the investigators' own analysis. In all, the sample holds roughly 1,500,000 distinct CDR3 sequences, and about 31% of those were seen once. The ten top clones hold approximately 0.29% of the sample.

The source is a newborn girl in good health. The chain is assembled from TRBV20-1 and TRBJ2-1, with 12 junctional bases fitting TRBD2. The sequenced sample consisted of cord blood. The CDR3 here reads CSATSGGVVDEQFF. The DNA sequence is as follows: TGCAGTGCTACTAGCGGGGGGGTGGTGGATGAGCAGTTCTTC.